The rows below give T cell receptor beta chains drawn from one sample of a study of blood T cells in healthy people across ages. TCRdb re-called the 5' RACE reads with MiXCR, one entry per CDR3 protein. In the table there are about 1.4 million distinct CDR3 sequences, approximately 59% of which are singletons. Sequenced sample: blood. These receptors were obtained from a man younger than 35 in good health. Both conserved end residues are part of each CDR3. Fields, in order: D gene, V gene, J gene, clone size, CDR3 protein, CDR3 DNA. The D gene is left open where the match is weak. Only some rows state a clone size, as once, few, many or a class for expanded clones.

TRBD2	TRBV2	TRBJ2-1	.	CASSEVVGTSKFF	TGTGCCAGCAGTGAAGTGGTCGGGACTAGCAAGTTCTTC
TRBD1	TRBV28	TRBJ2-3	.	CAILRQGRPDTQYF	TGTGCCATCCTCCGACAGGGACGGCCAGATACGCAGTATTTT
TRBD2	TRBV10-3	TRBJ2-7	.	CAIAGGHEQYF	TGTGCCATCGCGGGAGGGCACGAGCAGTACTTC
.	TRBV7-6	TRBJ2-7	.	CASSLVEAGSSYEQYF	TGTGCCAGCAGCTTAGTGGAGGCAGGAAGCTCCTACGAGCAGTACTTC
.	TRBV20-1	TRBJ1-1	.	CSARDSFGPSNTEAFF	TGCAGTGCTAGAGATTCCTTTGGACCGTCGAACACTGAAGCTTTCTTT
.	TRBV7-9	TRBJ2-1	.	CASSLVGDPYNEQFF	TGTGCCAGCAGCTTAGTGGGAGACCCTTACAATGAGCAGTTCTTC
.	TRBV7-2	TRBJ2-7	few	CASSLVGDFNYEQYF	TGTGCCAGCAGCTTAGTTGGGGACTTTAACTACGAGCAGTACTTC
.	TRBV2	TRBJ2-5	.	CASSVVAGFPLEETQYF	TGTGCCAGCAGTGTGGTAGCAGGGTTTCCACTAGAAGAGACCCAGTACTTC
TRBD2	TRBV5-1	TRBJ2-1	few	CASSSLAGEIHEQFF	TGCGCCAGCAGCTCCCTAGCGGGAGAAATCCATGAGCAGTTCTTC
.	TRBV28	TRBJ1-2	.	CASSPHGTINYGYTF	TGTGCCAGCAGTCCCCACGGAACCATTAACTATGGCTACACCTTC
.	TRBV12-3/TRBV12-4	TRBJ2-1	few	CASSSPTDRGFYNEQFF	TGTGCCAGCAGTTCGCCAACAGACCGGGGCTTCTACAATGAGCAGTTCTTC
TRBD2	TRBV4-1	TRBJ2-5	few	CASSQHSGGLETQYF	TGCGCCAGCAGCCAACATAGCGGGGGGCTGGAGACCCAGTACTTC
TRBD2	TRBV4-3	TRBJ2-1	.	CASSHLGGGGNEQFF	TGCGCCAGCAGCCACCTAGGCGGGGGGGGTAATGAGCAGTTCTTC
.	TRBV20-1	TRBJ1-2	few	CSARFTGTPLYGYTF	TGCAGTGCTAGATTCACAGGGACCCCCCTCTATGGCTACACCTTC
TRBD2	TRBV7-9	TRBJ2-1	.	CASSFRLAGGDEQFF	TGTGCCAGCAGCTTTCGTCTAGCGGGAGGGGATGAGCAGTTCTTC
.	TRBV5-1	TRBJ2-4	.	CASSPSGQTLAKNIQYF	TGCGCCAGCTCCCCCAGCGGCCAGACCCTAGCCAAAAACATTCAGTACTTC
TRBD2	TRBV29-1	TRBJ2-1	.	CSVDLAGGPRNEQFF	TGCAGCGTGGACTTAGCGGGAGGGCCTCGTAATGAGCAGTTCTTC
TRBD2	TRBV12-3/TRBV12-4	TRBJ2-1	.	CASSKGAGGYNEQFF	TGTGCCAGCAGTAAGGGAGCGGGGGGTTACAATGAGCAGTTCTTC
TRBD1	TRBV6-1	TRBJ2-7	.	CASGQGVRYEQYF	TGTGCCAGCGGGCAGGGGGTAAGGTACGAGCAGTACTTC
TRBD2	TRBV3-1	TRBJ2-5	.	CASRPRLAGLETQYF	TGTGCCAGCCGGCCCCGACTAGCGGGACTGGAGACCCAGTACTTC
.	TRBV13	TRBJ2-5	few	CASSLSGPQETQYF	TGTGCCAGCAGCTTATCAGGGCCTCAAGAGACCCAGTACTTC
TRBD1	TRBV6-2/TRBV6-3	TRBJ2-2	.	CASSYRQGLSTGELFF	TGTGCCAGCAGTTATAGACAGGGATTAAGCACCGGGGAGCTGTTTTTT
TRBD2	TRBV7-6	TRBJ2-7	.	CASSSAGADYEQYF	TGTGCCAGCAGCTCAGCGGGAGCTGACTACGAGCAGTACTTC
.	TRBV6-5	TRBJ2-1	.	CASSGGHYNEQFF	TGTGCCAGCTCTGGCGGGCATTACAATGAGCAGTTCTTC
.	TRBV6-1	TRBJ2-5	.	CASSEWGRGFGETQYF	TGTGCCAGCAGTGAATGGGGAAGGGGCTTCGGTGAGACCCAGTACTTC
.	TRBV25-1	TRBJ2-7	.	CASSETGLVGEQYF	TGTGCCAGCAGTGAAACAGGGTTGGTTGGCGAGCAGTACTTC
TRBD2	TRBV6-2/TRBV6-3	TRBJ2-7	few	CASTQEGGETYF	TGTGCCAGCACCCAGGAGGGAGGGGAGACGTACTTC
.	TRBV5-6	TRBJ2-7	.	CASSADYYEQYF	TGTGCCAGCAGCGCGGACTACTACGAGCAGTACTTC
TRBD1	TRBV25-1	TRBJ1-2	.	CASSGPTQGADYYGYTF	TGTGCCAGCAGTGGACCGACACAGGGGGCCGATTACTATGGCTACACCTTC
.	TRBV21-1	TRBJ2-4	few	CASSKVGYVVQSAKNIQYF	TGTGCCAGCAGCAAAGTGGGCTACGTTGTTCAGAGCGCCAAAAACATTCAGTACTTC
.	TRBV7-9	TRBJ1-2	.	CASSRWDPHGNGYTF	TGTGCCAGCAGCCGGTGGGACCCACACGGCAATGGCTACACCTTC